Presented here are 28 T cell receptor beta chains from one specimen sequenced in a study of cytomegalovirus exposure and HLA in healthy donors. 60 Vbeta and 13 Jbeta primers were used in PCR. Assay used: immunoSEQ multiplex PCR; TCRdb lists only in-frame clones, some missing. The data contain 55,000 to 70,000 clones, around 83% of them singletons. The sample comprised PBMCs. All receptors come from a human donor in good health.

This chain uses TRBV5-4 with TRBJ2-7; 8 bases agree with TRBD1. Losses at the gene ends were 3 bases for V and 2 bases for J; bases not matched to a gene: 7. The CDR3 spans 15 residues. Looked up from germline, CDR1 is SGHNT and CDR2 is YYREEE (reference sequence). The DNA of the CDR3 is TGTGCCAGCAGCTCCTGGCCCAGGGGGCCCTACGAGCAGTACTTC. Translated, it gives CASSSWPRGPYEQYF.

This chain joins TRBV30 and TRBJ2-5; 9 positions agree with TRBD2. Germline-derived CDR1 and CDR2 are GTSNPN and SVGIG (reference sequence). The CDR3 is 13 amino acids. V lost 3 bases and J lost 3; bases outside the gene matches: 2. The CDR3 loop reads CAWRRLAEETQYF. CDR3 coding DNA: TGTGCCTGGAGACGACTAGCGGAAGAGACCCAGTACTTC.

V usage is TRBV5-1 and J usage is TRBJ2-7, with 10 bases aligning to TRBD2. CDR3 length: 15 amino acids. Germline V gene lookup returns CDR1 SGHRS and CDR2 YFSETQ. Unmatched junction bases numbered 6, after V lost 4 bases and J lost 2 bases. The CDR3 sequence: CASSGTTSGAYEQYF. Written as DNA, the CDR3 is TGCGCCAGCAGCGGAACCACTAGCGGGGCCTACGAGCAGTACTTC.

The CDR3 DNA sequence: TGTGCCAGCAGCCCCCTTAGCGGGAGGCCCCACGACTCCTACGAGCAGTACTTC. It codes for CASSPLSGRPHDSYEQYF. The chain employs TRBV9 and TRBJ2-5, with 10 bases fitting TRBD2. The J call may not be correct, given that the DNA end is closer to TRBJ2-7. The germline CDR1 and CDR2 sequences are SGDLS and YYNGEE. The CDR3 is made up of 18 amino acids.

This chain joins TRBV4-3 and TRBJ2-7; 12 bases match TRBD2. The CDR3 consists of 16 residues. J was trimmed by 5 bases and V by 3 bases; bases with no gene match: 8. The germline gives CDR1 LGHNA, CDR2 YSLEER. CDR3 protein: CASSQELTSGGNEQYF. In nucleotides, the CDR3 is TGCGCCAGCAGCCAGGAATTGACTAGCGGGGGCAACGAGCAGTACTTC.

This clone was seen a few times. V usage is TRBV5-4 and J usage is TRBJ2-5, with 8 bases identical to TRBD2. The CDR3 runs to 16 residues. V shed 4 bases and J 3 bases; nucleotides not matched to a gene: 11. From germline, CDR1 is SGHNT and CDR2 YYREEE (reference sequence). In DNA form, the CDR3 reads TGTGCCAGCAGCGATCCCCAAACTAGCGGAAAAGAGACCCAGTACTTC. This translates into CASSDPQTSGKETQYF.

This clone was observed a few times. The J gene is TRBJ2-7, the V gene TRBV14; D perhaps matches TRBD1 (6 bases). The CDR3 runs 12 residues. Germline CDR1 reads SGHDN; CDR2 reads FVKESK. V was pared by 3 bases and J by 6 bases, with 9 bases between. The CDR3: CASSHRDTEQYF. Here the CDR3 DNA reads TGTGCCAGCAGCCACCGGGACACCGAGCAGTACTTC.

This clone was counted only a few times. The chain carries TRBV6-4 and TRBJ2-5, with a tentative D call TRBD1 (6 bases). CDR3 length equals 15 residues. Trimming shortened V by 8 bases and J by 3 bases, and 19 bases separated the two germline ends. Germline assignment: CDR1 MRHNA and CDR2 SNTAGT. DNA of the CDR3: TGTGCCAGCGAGACCCCGGAACCAGGGGAAGAGACCCAGTACTTC. It specifies CASETPEPGEETQYF.

The chain carries TRBV19 and TRBJ2-1; TRBD2 aligns across 12 bases. The length of the CDR3 is 19 residues. The V gene end was trimmed by 5 bases and the J gene end by 0 bases; junction bases not matched to a gene: 11. Germline CDR1 LNHDA, CDR2 SQIVND (reference sequence). This CDR3 reads CASSDLLAGGSSSYNEQFF. CDR3 DNA sequence: TGTGCCAGTAGTGACTTACTAGCGGGAGGCTCTTCCTCCTACAATGAGCAGTTCTTC.

The chain recombines TRBV29-1 with TRBJ1-2; tentative D call: TRBD1 (6 bases). CDR3 length equals 15 residues. CDR1 and CDR2 (germline): SQVTM, ANQGSEA. V lost 6 bases and J lost 4, with 21 bases in between. CDR3 protein: CSVGQALGQPYGYTF. CDR3 DNA sequence: TGCAGCGTCGGGCAAGCCCTCGGACAGCCCTATGGCTACACCTTC.

CDR3 sequence reads: CASSGNTYEQYF. Written as DNA, the CDR3 is TGTGCCAGCAGTGGTAATACCTACGAGCAGTACTTC. The V call is TRBV6-1, the J call TRBJ2-7; D not resolved. Per the germline V gene, CDR1 is MNHNS and CDR2 is SASEGT. The CDR3 loop spans 12 amino acids. Trimming took off 4 bases at V and 2 bases at J, with 6 bases between the two ends.

This chain joins TRBV4-3 and TRBJ2-7; 11 bases are shared with TRBD1. Germline CDR1 reads LGHNA; CDR2 reads YSLEER. CDR3 length: 17 amino acids. V lost 1 base to trimming and J lost 3 bases; unmatched junction nucleotides: 8. CDR3 residues: CASSQGTGGFGNYEQYF. The CDR3 DNA is TGCGCCAGCAGCCAAGGGACAGGGGGCTTTGGGAACTACGAGCAGTACTTC.

V usage is TRBV2 and J usage is TRBJ2-7; the match to TRBD1 covers 11 bases. Germline-derived CDR1 and CDR2 are SNHLY and FYNNEI. The J segment lost 4 bases and the V segment lost 10 bases, leaving 12 bases of the junction unmatched. The CDR3 spans 15 residues. CDR3 region: CATRTWDRGGYEQYF. The CDR3 DNA sequence: TGTGCCACACGAACTTGGGACAGGGGGGGGTACGAGCAGTACTTC.

The rearrangement links TRBV28 to TRBJ1-4; maybe TRBD1 (6 bases). The CDR3 length is 14 residues. The V and J ends lost 3 bases and 8 bases respectively, with 13 bases between them. Germline CDR1 MDHEN, CDR2 SYDVKM. The CDR3 loop is CASSFSGGDEKLFF. CDR3 nucleotides: TGTGCCAGCAGTTTTTCTGGGGGCGACGAAAAACTGTTTTTT.

The J gene is TRBJ2-5, the V gene TRBV7-6; TRBD2 aligns across 15 bases. The J segment lost 5 bases and the V segment lost 1 base, leaving 11 bases of the junction unmatched. The CDR3 extends over 19 amino acids. Germline V lookup: CDR1 SGHVS, CDR2 FNYEAQ. DNA of the CDR3: TGTGCCAGCAGCTTAGGTTGGACTAGCGGGGGGGTAGAAGGGGAGACCCAGTACTTC. It specifies CASSLGWTSGGVEGETQYF.

This chain uses TRBV30 with TRBJ1-5, with D hard to call. Between the trimmed V and J ends, which lost 1 base and 0 bases, there was a span of 16 bases. The V gene's germline CDR1 is GTSNPN and CDR2 SVGIG (reference sequence). CDR3 length: 17 amino acids. The CDR3 nucleotides read TGTGCCTGGAGTGCCCGGCGAGGAGGGTTTAGCAATCAGCCCCAGCATTTT. Protein product: CAWSARRGGFSNQPQHF.

This chain joins TRBV15 and TRBJ2-5, with 7 positions matching TRBD1. The CDR3 extends over 16 amino acids. Per the germline V gene, CDR1 is LNHNV and CDR2 is YYDKDF (reference sequence). Losses at the gene ends were 3 bases for V and 7 bases for J; bases not matched to a gene: 14. The CDR3 DNA reads TGTGCCACCAGCAGTAACCTCCGGGACAGCGCAGGGACCCAGTACTTC. Its protein product is CATSSNLRDSAGTQYF.

The gene calls are TRBV5-5 and TRBJ2-4; D is perhaps TRBD2 (6 bases). This CDR3 has 14 residues. The germline CDR1 and CDR2 sequences are SGHKS and YYEKEE (reference sequence). V lost 5 bases, J lost 7 bases, and 16 bases lay in between. CDR3 amino acids: CASSGLRGGNIQYF. CDR3 coding DNA: TGTGCCAGCAGTGGGTTGAGGGGAGGCAACATTCAGTACTTC.

The rearrangement uses TRBV11-1 and TRBJ2-1, with TRBD2 matching 13 bases. Germline V lookup: CDR1 SGHAT, CDR2 FQDESV (reference sequence). J lost 12 bases, V lost 4 bases, and 9 bases had no gene match. This CDR3 spans 15 amino acids. The chain's CDR3 is CASSSELAGGPGQFF. CDR3 bases: TGTGCCAGCAGCTCGGAACTAGCGGGGGGGCCCGGGCAGTTCTTC.

V gene TRBV4-2 combines with J gene TRBJ2-1; D may be TRBD1 (6 bases). Deletions cut 1 base from V and 4 bases from J, with 14 bases between. Germline CDR1 is LGHNA and CDR2 is YNFKEQ. CDR3 length: 16 amino acids. CDR3 protein: CASSQGTGPLYNEQFF. The CDR3 coding sequence is TGTGCCAGCAGCCAAGGTACAGGGCCATTGTACAATGAGCAGTTCTTC.

The CDR3 nucleotides are TGTGCCAGCAGCACCGGGTTACTAGGGGGCGAGCAGTACTTC. Protein sequence: CASSTGLLGGEQYF. The gene calls are TRBV7-3 and TRBJ2-5; D is possibly TRBD1 (6 bases). TRBJ2-7 matches the DNA end more closely, so the J call is doubtful. Germline V gene lookup returns CDR1 SGHTA and CDR2 FQGTGA. The CDR3 is 14 residues long.

The J gene is TRBJ2-3, the V gene TRBV7-2; D not resolved. This CDR3 region has 12 residues. V was trimmed by 5 bases and J by 3 bases, leaving 6 bases between them. Looked up from germline, CDR1 is SGHTA and CDR2 is FQGNSA. CDR3 loop: CASSPTTDTQYF. In nucleotides, the CDR3 is TGTGCCAGCAGCCCAACAACAGATACGCAGTATTTT.

The V and J genes are TRBV12-1 and TRBJ1-2; the table calls TRBD1, which could not be checked here. TRBV12-1 is a pseudogene segment. The CDR3 length is 14 residues. The CDR3 loop is CASSSGTVRQGYTF. CDR3 DNA sequence: TGTGCCAGCAGCTCTGGGACAGTGCGTCAGGGCTACACCTTC.

This clone was picked up one time. The J gene is TRBJ2-7, the V gene TRBV5-1; the match to TRBD1 covers 8 bases. The V segment lost 0 bases and the J segment 3 bases; nucleotides outside the gene matches: 8. There are 16 residues in the CDR3. Looked up from germline, CDR1 is SGHRS and CDR2 is YFSETQ. In DNA form, the CDR3 reads TGCGCCAGCAGCTTGGGGACAGGGACGGGATTCTACGAGCAGTACTTC. Its protein product is CASSLGTGTGFYEQYF.

The rearrangement joins TRBV28 to TRBJ2-1; no definite D call. V gave up 10 bases and J gave up 3 bases, with 10 bases separating them. This CDR3 has 12 amino acids. CDR1 is MDHEN and CDR2 is SYDVKM in the germline V gene. CDR3 in amino acids: CATRGLYNEQFF. Written as DNA, the CDR3 is TGTGCCACCCGAGGTCTCTACAATGAGCAGTTCTTC.

V and J are TRBV4-1 and TRBJ1-5, with D unclear. The CDR3 runs to 15 residues. V lost 0 bases and J lost 6, with 12 bases in between. CDR1 and CDR2 from the germline V gene are MGHRA and YSYEKL. CDR3 DNA sequence: TGCGCCAGCAGCCAAGAGACCCGGGAAGGTCAGCCCCAGCATTTT. Protein: CASSQETREGQPQHF.

This chain links TRBV4-2 with TRBJ2-1, with D possibly being TRBD2 (5 bases). The CDR3 length is 15 residues. The V end lost 3 bases, the J end lost 2 bases, and 11 bases lay between the germline ends. Germline V CDR1 and CDR2: LGHNA, YNFKEQ. CDR3 in DNA: TGTGCCAGCAGCCAGGAGCGGAGCCCCTACAATGAGCAGTTCTTC. Its translation is CASSQERSPYNEQFF.

The chain recombines TRBV4-3 with TRBJ2-1, with unresolved D. CDR1 and CDR2 from the germline V gene are LGHNA and YSLEER. V was clipped by 0 bases and J by 9 bases, with 6 bases between them. The CDR3 consists of 12 residues. The CDR3 here is CASSQDWSEQFF. CDR3 DNA: TGCGCCAGCAGCCAAGACTGGAGTGAGCAGTTCTTC.